The sequence of this T cell receptor beta chain was determined in a study of T cell responses to AZD1222 COVID-19 vaccine. Findings and caveats of the study: Donors were mostly white British, more females; clonal diversity possibly underestimated. The CD4 TCRs associated with vaccination extended across spike and predominated at 160-218 and 743-854.

Pooled together were second doses at about 4 or about 12 weeks. Comment on this clone: No antigen is known for it.

The assay was immunoSEQ multiplex PCR, and TCRdb's table has in-frame clones only and misses some. The data contain approximately 100,000 clones, 70% to 90% of them singletons. The CDR3 has 17 amino acids. Germline V CDR1 and CDR2: LGHNA, YNFKEQ. Trimming took 4 bases from V and 6 from J; bases not matched to a gene: 14. The material was peripheral blood, obtained 28 days after the second AZD1222 dose. V usage is TRBV4-2 and J usage is TRBJ2-3; 9 bases match TRBD2. This clonotype was sampled from an adult who received the AZD1222 COVID-19 vaccine. CDR3: CASSPKGSGGPLDTQYF. CDR3 nucleotides: TGTGCCAGCAGCCCTAAGGGTAGCGGGGGCCCCCTGGATACGCAGTATTTT.